This TCR beta chain was found in a study of T-cell reconstitution after alpha-beta-depleted transplantation in children. Regarding the study as a whole: In some patients, recipient T cells and intrathymic progenitors surviving conditioning explained high day-60 diversity. Fresh T-cell production supplied most of the T-cell counts and diversity seen one year after transplant. Several hundred expanded graft clones reportedly were the source of alpha-beta T cells about two months after transplant.

This clonotype has a count of ten or more. Its target is not known. Preparation of the TCRbeta library was carried out with unique molecular identifiers. MiXCR was run by TCRdb on the PCR reads, yielding one entry per CDR3 protein. Here the sample spans about 140,000 distinct CDR3 sequences, 8.8% being singletons. The CDR3 extends over 11 amino acids. Trimming pared 6 bases from V and 0 bases from J, leaving 5 bases between. In germline, CDR1 is SQVTM, CDR2 ANQGSEA. The V and J genes are TRBV29-1 and TRBJ1-1; D gene ambiguous. Source: PBMCs, mostly from graft donor cells, taken 180 days after TCRalphabeta/CD19-depleted stem cell transplant. The sequence was obtained from a female patient aged 2-10 years who had a stem cell transplant for congenital amegakaryocytic thrombocytopenia, so the T cells may come from the graft donor. CDR3 in amino acids: CSVTLNTEAFF. The CDR3 nucleotides read TGCAGCGTAACCCTGAACACTGAAGCTTTCTTT.